The 28 T cell receptor beta chains reported below all come from one sample, sequenced in a study of radiotherapy plus CTLA-4 blockade in lung cancer. Profiled with immunoSEQ multiplex PCR; TCRdb holds only in-frame clones, not every one. The table has under 65,000 clones, 77% seen once; the top ten hold 2.4%. The material sequenced was peripheral blood, taken from a patient treated with radiotherapy plus ipilimumab. These receptors were taken from a human donor with non-small cell lung cancer whose response to radiotherapy plus ipilimumab could not be evaluated.

This clone was recorded a few times. The rearrangement links TRBV19 to TRBJ2-3; a weak D match, TRBD1 (6 bases). The CDR3 extends over 16 amino acids. Germline V gene lookup returns CDR1 LNHDA and CDR2 SQIVND (reference sequence). V lost 5 bases, J lost 4 bases, and 19 bases lay in between. The CDR3 DNA follows: TGTGCCAGTAGTGGGCTCCTAACAGGGTTTGCAGATACGCAGTATTTT. Protein product: CASSGLLTGFADTQYF.

This chain joins TRBV19 and TRBJ1-1, with 8 bases matching TRBD1. The trim removed 4 bases at V and 6 bases at J, leaving 10 bases unmatched. The CDR3 contains 15 residues. Germline-derived CDR1 and CDR2 are LNHDA and SQIVND (reference sequence). Here the CDR3 DNA reads TGTGCCAGTAGTAAACTCAGGACAGGGATTTCTGAAGCTTTCTTT. Translated: CASSKLRTGISEAFF.

This chain joins TRBV2 and TRBJ2-2, with 7 bases identical to TRBD2. CDR3 length: 15 residues. V shed 6 bases and J 6 bases; nucleotides not matched to a gene: 10. Germline V lookup: CDR1 SNHLY, CDR2 FYNNEI. CDR3 residues: CASRANGLGAGELFF. CDR3 sequence (DNA): TGTGCCAGCAGAGCCAACGGACTAGGTGCCGGGGAGCTGTTTTTT. Looking up the rest from reference TRBV2 and TRBJ2-2 gives the full variable domain: EPEVTQTPSHQVTQMGQEVILRCVPISNHLYFYWYRQILGQKVEFLVSFYNNEISEKSEIFDDQFSVERPDGSNFTLKIRSTKLEDSAMYFCASRANGLGAGELFFGEGSRLTVL.

This clone was seen just once. The rearrangement links TRBV18 to TRBJ2-3; D is perhaps TRBD2 (6 bases). This CDR3 region has 15 residues. Germline V gives CDR1 KGHSH, CDR2 LQKENI. V was trimmed by 4 bases and J by 1 base, leaving 12 bases between them. The CDR3 loop reads CASSQTVAGTDTQYF. The CDR3 region has the DNA TGTGCCAGCTCACAGACGGTAGCGGGCACAGATACGCAGTATTTT. Variable domain in full (rest from reference TRBV18 and TRBJ2-3): NAGVMQNPRHLVRRRGQEARLRCSPMKGHSHVYWYRQLPEEGLKFMVYLQKENIIDESGMPKERFSAEFPKEGPSILRIQQVVRGDSAAYFCASSQTVAGTDTQYFGPGTRLTVL.

The gene calls are TRBV15 and TRBJ1-5; possible D gene TRBD1, 5 bases. This CDR3 region has 16 residues. Deletions cut 0 bases from V and 0 bases from J, with 9 bases between. Germline V gene sequence: CDR1 LNHNV, CDR2 YYDKDF (reference sequence). This CDR3 is CATSRDRGYSNQPQHF. As DNA, the CDR3 is TGTGCCACCAGCAGAGATAGGGGTTATAGCAATCAGCCCCAGCATTTT.

The chain recombines TRBV28 with TRBJ1-1, with D perhaps TRBD1 (5 bases). Germline V gene data show CDR1 as MDHEN and CDR2 as SYDVKM. V lost 3 bases to trimming and J lost 4 bases, with 9 bases between them. This CDR3 is built from 13 residues. CDR3 residues: CASSLLGGTEAFF. Here the CDR3 DNA reads TGTGCCAGCAGTTTGTTGGGGGGCACTGAAGCTTTCTTT.

The chain employs TRBV27 and TRBJ2-5, with 9 bases fitting TRBD1. Matching the DNA end better, TRBJ2-7 makes the J call doubtful. The CDR3 covers 16 residues. Germline CDR1 and CDR2: MNHEY and SMNVEV (reference sequence). The CDR3 reads CASSKPPRDRVYEQYF. The CDR3 DNA sequence: TGTGCCAGCAGTAAGCCCCCCCGGGACAGGGTCTACGAGCAGTACTTC.

CDR3 sequence (DNA): TGTGCCAGCACACCGACTCTCCCTTCCCCCTCCGGACAGGATTTATATGGCTACACCTTC. It translates to CASTPTLPSPSGQDLYGYTF. J is TRBJ1-2 and V is TRBV28; TRBD1 matches at 7 bases. Germline V gene lookup returns CDR1 MDHEN and CDR2 SYDVKM. The V and J ends lost 7 bases and 5 bases, in that order; junction bases with no gene match: 28. The CDR3 has 20 amino acids.

The genes are TRBV5-1 and TRBJ1-1; D uncertain. CDR3 size: 14 residues. The germline CDR1 and CDR2 sequences are SGHRS and YFSETQ. Deletions cut 5 bases from V and 3 bases from J, with 14 bases between. CDR3 coding DNA: TGCGCCAGCAGTGATGGGCGATTGGACACTGAAGCTTTCTTT. This sequence encodes CASSDGRLDTEAFF.

The chain employs TRBV7-8 and TRBJ2-5; D is undetermined. V was shortened by 5 bases and J by 11 bases, with 24 bases between the two germline ends. The CDR3 totals 15 residues. Germline CDR1 and CDR2: SGHVS and FQNEAQ. The CDR3 reads CASSLMSSNAQEQYF. CDR3 DNA: TGTGCCAGCAGCCTAATGTCTAGTAATGCTCAAGAGCAGTACTTC.

The chain combines TRBV2 with TRBJ2-3; 10 bases agree with TRBD2. V gave up 6 bases and J gave up 4 bases; unmatched junction bases: 4. CDR1 SNHLY and CDR2 FYNNEI come from the germline V gene. The CDR3 consists of 14 residues. The CDR3 nucleotides read TGTGCCAGCAGGGGGACTAGCGCCGCAGATACGCAGTATTTT. It yields the protein CASRGTSAADTQYF.

V and J are TRBV27 and TRBJ2-3, with 8 bases aligning to TRBD2. V dropped 4 bases and J dropped 3; count of bases not matched to a gene: 9. The CDR3 length is 16 residues. Germline V gene lookup returns CDR1 MNHEY and CDR2 SMNVEV (reference sequence). Here the CDR3 reads CASSSPASGGTDTQYF. The CDR3 nucleotides are TGTGCCAGCAGTTCCCCTGCCAGCGGGGGAACAGATACGCAGTATTTT.

This sequence joins TRBV6-5 and TRBJ1-4; D call uncertain. Germline CDR1 is MNHEY and CDR2 is SVGAGI. The CDR3 consists of 14 residues. Trimming took 2 bases from V and 6 from J, leaving 10 bases between them. The CDR3 DNA reads TGTGCCAGCAGTTACAGAACGGTTCATGAAAAACTGTTTTTT. Protein sequence: CASSYRTVHEKLFF.

J is TRBJ2-3 and V is TRBV5-1; the D is unclear. V gave up 0 bases and J gave up 7 bases, with 6 bases separating them. The CDR3 length is 12 residues. Germline CDR1 and CDR2: SGHRS and YFSETQ. The CDR3 protein is CASSLEQNTQYF. CDR3 coding DNA: TGCGCCAGCAGCTTGGAACAGAATACGCAGTATTTT.

The chain uses TRBV9 and TRBJ1-4; 7 bases are shared with TRBD1. The J segment lost 8 bases and the V segment lost 0 bases, leaving 7 bases of the junction unmatched. The CDR3 extends over 15 amino acids. Per germline, CDR1 SGDLS and CDR2 YYNGEE. The CDR3, as DNA: TGTGCCAGCAGCGTAGGTACAGGGGAAGGAGAAAAACTGTTTTTT. Residues: CASSVGTGEGEKLFF.

V usage is TRBV19 and J usage is TRBJ2-7; TRBD2 agrees at 13 bases. The CDR3 loop spans 15 amino acids. Germline CDR1 LNHDA, CDR2 SQIVND (reference sequence). The ends lost 3 bases at V and 1 base at J; junction bases unmatched: 0. The CDR3 protein is CASSMTSGGSYEQYF. In DNA, the CDR3 is TGTGCCAGTAGTATGACTAGCGGGGGGTCCTACGAGCAGTACTTC.

CDR3 nucleotides: TGTGCCACCAGCAGAGATAGCCCTTACGAGCAGTACTTC. Its protein is CATSRDSPYEQYF. This chain uses TRBV15 with TRBJ2-7; D unclear. V lost 0 bases and J 4 bases, leaving 7 bases between the germline ends. The CDR3 runs to 13 residues. Germline values: CDR1 LNHNV, CDR2 YYDKDF (reference sequence).

This chain joins TRBV18 and TRBJ2-7; 12 bases map to TRBD2. CDR1 and CDR2 from the germline V gene are KGHSH and LQKENI. V trimming: 5 bases; J trimming: 7 bases; junction bases outside the gene matches: 3. The CDR3 contains 13 residues. DNA for the CDR3: TGTGCCAGCTCATCTCTAGCGGGGGGGGAGCAGTACTTC. Amino acid sequence: CASSSLAGGEQYF.

By proportion, this clone is medium-sized (0.01 to 0.1%). J is TRBJ1-3 and V is TRBV6-5, with D unclear. The V gene lost 2 bases and the J gene lost 0 bases, with 8 bases spanning the gap. Germline V gene lookup returns CDR1 MNHEY and CDR2 SVGAGI. The CDR3 spans 15 residues. The CDR3 reads CASSYAGNSGNTIYF. The DNA of the CDR3 is TGTGCCAGCAGTTACGCAGGCAACTCTGGAAACACCATATATTTT.

This clone came up once. The V and J genes are TRBV19 and TRBJ2-7, with a possible D match to TRBD2 (5 bases). The CDR3 loop spans 16 amino acids. Trimming cost V 4 bases and J 3 bases, with 19 bases left between them. Germline CDR1 reads LNHDA; CDR2 reads SQIVND (reference sequence). The CDR3 region is CASSTTGTGRGYEQYF. The CDR3 nucleotides are TGTGCCAGTAGTACCACGGGAACCGGCCGGGGCTACGAGCAGTACTTC. The full variable domain, in which reference TRBV19 and TRBJ2-7 provide the parts outside the CDR3, is DGGITQSPKYLFRKEGQNVTLSCEQNLNHDAMYWYRQDPGQGLRLIYYSQIVNDFQKGDIAEGYSVSREKKESFPLTVTSAQKNPTAFYLCASSTTGTGRGYEQYFGPGTRLTVT.

This rearrangement joins TRBV9 to TRBJ2-5, with 15 bases identical to TRBD2. Per germline, CDR1 SGDLS and CDR2 YYNGEE. The CDR3 totals 17 residues. With 4 bases clipped from V and 6 bases from J, the junction kept 10 bases outside the gene matches. As DNA, the CDR3 is TGTGCCAGCAGCCCAGGGACTAGCGGGAGGATCAGAAAGACCCAGTACTTC. As protein: CASSPGTSGRIRKTQYF.

A few counts support this clone. Other nucleotide sequences from this sample produce the same CDR3. This chain uses TRBV6-5 with TRBJ1-3, with D unclear. The CDR3 totals 14 residues. Germline V CDR1 and CDR2: MNHEY, SVGAGI. With 2 bases removed from V and 2 bases from J, the gap between germline ends came to 7 bases. The CDR3 spells CASSYGLPGNTIYF. The CDR3 coding sequence is TGTGCCAGCAGTTACGGACTGCCTGGAAACACCATATATTTT.

This sequence joins TRBV5-1 and TRBJ2-5; TRBD2 agrees at 7 bases. Germline CDR1 reads SGHRS; CDR2 reads YFSETQ. The V segment lost 7 bases and the J segment 0 bases; nucleotides outside the gene matches: 9. The CDR3 runs to 15 residues. The CDR3 nucleotides read TGCGCCAGCTCGGTGGGAGGGGCGAACCAAGAGACCCAGTACTTC. It yields the protein CASSVGGANQETQYF.

V and J are TRBV6-1 and TRBJ2-3; 9 nucleotides agree with TRBD1. Germline values: CDR1 MNHNS, CDR2 SASEGT. The CDR3 spans 15 residues. The V gene end was trimmed by 7 bases and the J gene end by 4 bases; junction bases not matched to a gene: 9. In DNA form, the CDR3 reads TGTGCCAGCACCGGGACAGGGATGTCGGCAGATACGCAGTATTTT. Translating it yields CASTGTGMSADTQYF.

The rearrangement links TRBV18 to TRBJ1-5, with 10 bases aligning to TRBD1. V lost 3 bases, J lost 2 bases, and 7 bases stayed unmatched. The CDR3 length is 17 residues. Germline loops: CDR1 KGHSH, CDR2 LQKENI. The CDR3 nucleotides are TGTGCCAGCTCACCTGGGGACAGGGGAGTTGGCAATCAGCCCCAGCATTTT. Protein sequence: CASSPGDRGVGNQPQHF.

This chain links TRBV28 with TRBJ2-7, with TRBD2 matching 7 bases. Trimming removed 2 bases from V and 2 bases from J; junction bases left unmatched: 6. Germline V gene sequence: CDR1 MDHEN, CDR2 SYDVKM. CDR3 length equals 15 residues. As DNA, the CDR3 is TGTGCCAGCAGTTTAGGGGGGACTATGACCTACGAGCAGTACTTC. Translating it yields CASSLGGTMTYEQYF.

The chain couples TRBV18 to TRBJ1-5; 9 bases are a match to TRBD1. J gave up 6 bases and V 5 bases, and 11 bases lay outside the gene matches. The CDR3 runs to 16 residues. The germline V gene encodes CDR1 KGHSH and CDR2 LQKENI. CDR3 amino acids: CASSSTGTGIRQPQHF. The CDR3 region has the DNA TGTGCCAGCTCATCTACCGGGACAGGGATTCGTCAGCCCCAGCATTTT.

This clone was seen only a few times. The gene calls are TRBV5-6 and TRBJ1-1, with TRBD1 matching over 10 bases. V was clipped by 0 bases and J by 4 bases; unmatched bases: 6. Germline CDR1 SGHDT, CDR2 YYEEEE. The CDR3 consists of 16 residues. This chain's CDR3 is CASSLDGTGVGTEAFF. The CDR3 DNA reads TGTGCCAGCAGCTTGGACGGGACAGGGGTTGGCACTGAAGCTTTCTTT.